This T cell receptor beta chain was recorded in a study of vaccination effects on CD4 cells after COVID-19. Findings and limits, study-wide: Cross-reaction with common cold coronaviruses was seen in only 1 of 255 vaccine-induced clones from healthy vaccinees.

Sequencing in the ViraFEST assay came after antigen-specific CD4+ T cells had been expanded with viral peptide pools, which were used to stimulate PBMC. Culturing for more than eight days preceded CD4+ T cell isolation. Participants each got two BNT162b2 or mRNA-1273 vaccine doses. Days 3 and 7 were when half the medium was replaced with IL-2 medium. Turning to this clone: Its target is unknown.

This CDR3 region has 17 residues. Germline loops: CDR1 SGHAT, CDR2 FQDESV (reference sequence). V lost 0 bases and J lost 4; bases outside the gene matches: 10. The protocol was immunoSEQ multiplex PCR, while the TCRdb copy is restricted to in-frame clones and leaves out a portion. This table has approximately 30,000 clones, 80% to 90% appearing once. The clonotype originates from a human donor who received a COVID-19 vaccine. Some clones in this sample may be carry-over from other donors' samples. Specimen: CD4+ T cells from PBMCs cultured with HCoV-NL63 spike peptides, collected after COVID-19 vaccination. This chain links TRBV11-1 with TRBJ2-3; 7 bases agree with TRBD2. CDR3 in amino acids: CASSLAGGSGSSDTQYF. For the CDR3, the DNA is TGTGCCAGCAGCTTAGCGGGGGGTAGCGGGTCTTCAGATACGCAGTATTTT.